This T cell receptor (beta chain) was retrieved from a study of identical twins. Template switching introduced a universal primer site, and the cDNA bore unique molecular identifiers. TCRdb redid the calling of the 5' RACE reads with MiXCR, one entry per CDR3 protein. Of 220,000 or so distinct CDR3 sequences listed, 5.5% to 8% are singletons. Only a few counts were recorded for this clonotype. What it binds is not known. Germline V gene sequence: CDR1 SGHNT, CDR2 YYREEE (reference sequence). The CDR3 covers 15 residues. Trimming removed 4 bases at V and 4 bases at J, with 14 bases between. Findings and limits, study-wide: Twins showed weaker excess sharing in their beta out-of-frame sequences. There were fewer insertions in abundant cord blood beta clonotypes, but memory repertoires showed no such pattern. For zero-insertion analyses, partial confounding could come from invariant MAIT and iNKT cells.

Another study also made use of these data, one on yellow fever vaccine responses in identical twins.

The rearrangement joins TRBV5-4 to TRBJ1-4; D might be TRBD1 (6 bases). This clonotype was obtained from a young woman in good health. The specimen was memory (CD45RO+) T cells sorted from blood. The CDR3 protein is CASSTGTDFNEKLFF. CDR3 DNA sequence: TGTGCCAGCAGCACAGGGACTGACTTTAATGAAAAACTGTTTTTT. The variable domain in full, with the rest retrieved from reference TRBV5-4 and TRBJ1-4, is ETGVTQSPTHLIKTRGQQVTLRCSSQSGHNTVSWYQQALGQGPQFIFQYYREEENGRGNFPPRFSGLQFPNYSSELNVNALELDDSALYLCASSTGTDFNEKLFFGSGTQLSVL.